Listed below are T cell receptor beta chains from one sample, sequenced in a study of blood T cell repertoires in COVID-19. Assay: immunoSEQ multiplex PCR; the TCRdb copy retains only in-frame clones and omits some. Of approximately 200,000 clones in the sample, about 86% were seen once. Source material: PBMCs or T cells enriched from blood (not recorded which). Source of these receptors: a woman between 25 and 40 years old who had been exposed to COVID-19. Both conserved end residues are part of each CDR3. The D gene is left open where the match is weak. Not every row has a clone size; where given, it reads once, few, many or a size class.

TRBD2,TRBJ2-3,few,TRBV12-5,TGTGCTAGTGGTTTGGTACCTTCAATAGCGGGGCCAACAGATACGCAGTATTTT,CASGLVPSIAGPTDTQYF
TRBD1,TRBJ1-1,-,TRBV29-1,TGCAGCGTGCACAGGGGGAACACTGAAGCTTTCTTT,CSVHRGNTEAFF
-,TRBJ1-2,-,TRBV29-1,TGCAGCGCGCAGGGATCTAACTATGGCTACACCTTC,CSAQGSNYGYTF
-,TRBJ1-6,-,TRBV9,TGTGCCAGCAGCGTAGGGGAGGGCTATAATTCACCCCTCCACTTT,CASSVGEGYNSPLHF
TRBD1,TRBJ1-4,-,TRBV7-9,TGTGCCAGCAGCTTAGTGACAGGGGGGAGCGAAAAACTGTTTTTT,CASSLVTGGSEKLFF
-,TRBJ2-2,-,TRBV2,TGTGCCAGCAGTGCCAAGACAGGCCCCAGGGAGACCGGGGAGCTGTTTTTT,CASSAKTGPRETGELFF
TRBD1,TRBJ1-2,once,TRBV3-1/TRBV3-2,TGTGCCAGCAGCCAAGATGGACAGGTCTATGGCTACACCTTC,CASSQDGQVYGYTF
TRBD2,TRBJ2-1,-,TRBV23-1,TGCGCCAGCAGCGGGGGGTCCCCCAATGAGCAGTTCTTC,CASSGGSPNEQFF
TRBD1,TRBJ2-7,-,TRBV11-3,TGTGCCAGCAGCTCGCCCGGGACAGGGGCCTACGAGCAGTACTTC,CASSSPGTGAYEQYF
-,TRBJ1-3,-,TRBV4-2,TGTGCCAGCAGCCAAAACGGAGAGGCTGGAAACACCATATATTTT,CASSQNGEAGNTIYF
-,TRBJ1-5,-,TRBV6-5,TGTGCCAGCAGTCTGACAGGACATAATCAGCCCCAGCATTTT,CASSLTGHNQPQHF
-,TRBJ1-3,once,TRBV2,TGTGCCAGCAGTGTAGCCACATCGCACTCTGGAAACACCATATATTTT,CASSVATSHSGNTIYF
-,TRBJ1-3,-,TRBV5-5,TGTGCCAGCAGCTTGTCTGCAGGCAAGAGCTCTGGAAACACCATATATTTT,CASSLSAGKSSGNTIYF
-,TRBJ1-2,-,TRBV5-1,TGCGCCAGCAGCTTGGGGCATGTGGGCTACACCTTC,CASSLGHVGYTF
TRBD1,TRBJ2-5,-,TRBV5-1,TGCGCCAGCAGCTTGGGTCCAGGGGGCTTGGGAGAGACCCAGTACTTC,CASSLGPGGLGETQYF
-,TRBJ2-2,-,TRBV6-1,TGTGCCAGCAGTGAGACCCATCCGGGCGGGGAGCTGTTTTTT,CASSETHPGGELFF